What follows are 17 T cell receptor beta chains derived from one specimen sequenced in a study of long-term antiretroviral therapy in people with HIV. Version v3.0 of the immunoSEQ assay ran at survey level. Profiled with immunoSEQ multiplex PCR; TCRdb holds only in-frame clones, not every one. The sample includes roughly 20,000 clones, 76% of them seen just once. The specimen comprised unsorted PBMCs, sampled around 1.7 years before starting antiretroviral therapy. These receptors originate from a middle-aged woman with HIV.

The chain is built from TRBV11-2 and TRBJ2-7; 8 bases map to TRBD1. The CDR3 totals 16 residues. The germline V gene encodes CDR1 SGHAT and CDR2 FQNNGV. V lost 6 bases and J lost 3; bases outside the gene matches: 13. The CDR3 reads CASSLSDRGRLYEQYF. DNA for the CDR3: TGTGCCAGCAGTCTTAGCGACAGGGGTCGCCTCTACGAGCAGTACTTC.

This chain connects TRBV5-6 to TRBJ2-7, with a possible D match to TRBD2 (6 bases). CDR1 SGHDT and CDR2 YYEEEE come from the germline V gene. This CDR3 is 15 amino acids long. V was cut by 3 bases and J by 3 bases, with 16 bases left in between. DNA of the CDR3: TGTGCCAGCAGCTCCGGGGGTAGGGGAGACTACGAGCAGTACTTC. Amino acids: CASSSGGRGDYEQYF.

This clone appeared a few times. The chain uses TRBV4-1 and TRBJ1-3; D is uncertain. Per germline, CDR1 MGHRA and CDR2 YSYEKL. The CDR3 runs 14 residues. V lost 1 base and J lost 4, with 8 bases in between. DNA for the CDR3: TGCGCCAGCAGCCAAGGCCTACAGGGAAACACCATATATTTT. Translating it yields CASSQGLQGNTIYF.

This clone occurred a few times. This rearrangement joins TRBV10-2 to TRBJ2-1; perhaps TRBD2 as D (6 bases). Germline CDR1 reads WSHSY; CDR2 reads SAAADI. V was clipped by 2 bases and J by 1 base, with 9 bases between them. The length of the CDR3 is 15 residues. CDR3 DNA sequence: TGCGCCAGCAGTGAGGTGGGGGGATCCTACAATGAGCAGTTCTTC. This gives the protein CASSEVGGSYNEQFF.

The V gene is TRBV6-6, the J gene TRBJ1-1, with 8 positions matching TRBD1. With 6 bases clipped from V and 10 bases from J, the junction kept 7 bases outside the gene matches. Germline CDR1 MNHNY, CDR2 SVGAGI (reference sequence). This CDR3 is built from 12 residues. CDR3 DNA: TGTGCCAGCAGCTCCGGACAGGGTGGAGCTTTCTTT. Amino acid sequence: CASSSGQGGAFF.

The sample holds one count of this clone. V is TRBV19 and J is TRBJ2-7; 7 bases fit TRBD2. Germline V gene data show CDR1 as LNHDA and CDR2 as SQIVND (reference sequence). The CDR3 length is 14 residues. J lost 6 bases, V lost 8 bases, and 13 bases had no gene match. This CDR3 reads CASSFAGENVEQYF. DNA for the CDR3: TGTGCCAGTTCGTTCGCGGGAGAGAACGTCGAGCAGTACTTC.

The V and J genes are TRBV11-3 and TRBJ1-2; TRBD1 matches at 7 bases. The CDR3 covers 14 residues. J gave up 5 bases and V 4 bases, and 7 bases lay outside the gene matches. CDR1 and CDR2 from the germline V gene are SGHNT and YENEEA. CDR3 protein: CASSSPGQMYGYTF. The CDR3 DNA reads as TGTGCCAGCAGCTCCCCGGGACAGATGTATGGCTACACCTTC.

The V and J genes are TRBV29-1 and TRBJ2-5; D could derive from TRBD1 or TRBD2 (5 bases each). Trimming shortened V by 6 bases and J by 4 bases, and 18 bases separated the two germline ends. Germline-derived CDR1 and CDR2 are SQVTM and ANQGSEA. The CDR3 spans 14 residues. CDR3 residues: CSVEGTRAVETQYF. The CDR3 DNA is TGCAGCGTCGAGGGGACGCGGGCTGTAGAGACCCAGTACTTC.

This clone was counted once. The chain recombines TRBV9 with TRBJ2-3; unclear D gene. The CDR3 loop spans 15 amino acids. V dropped 0 bases and J dropped 2 bases, with 10 bases sitting between them. CDR1 and CDR2 from the germline V gene are SGDLS and YYNGEE. Here the CDR3 DNA reads TGTGCCAGCAGCGTAGGCGGAGTCTACACAGATACGCAGTATTTT. Translation gives CASSVGGVYTDTQYF.

In this sample, this clone turned up a few times. The CDR3 DNA sequence: TGTGCCAGCAGCCTAGGGGGTGCACCCCTCCACTTT. This translates into CASSLGGAPLHF. This chain uses TRBV7-9 with TRBJ1-6; D might be TRBD1 (6 bases). In germline, CDR1 is SEHNR, CDR2 FQNEAQ (reference sequence). Trimming pared 5 bases from V and 11 bases from J, leaving 10 bases between. The CDR3 has 12 residues.

The rearrangement links TRBV2 to TRBJ2-3; 8 bases agree with TRBD2. This CDR3 contains 17 residues. V lost 3 bases and J lost 0; bases outside the gene matches: 8. Germline lookup yields CDR1 SNHLY and CDR2 FYNNEI. The CDR3 coding sequence is TGTGCCAGCAGTGAGGTTGGTAGCGGGATTAGCACAGATACGCAGTATTTT. Translation gives CASSEVGSGISTDTQYF.

The CDR3 is CASSLPGQGSYEQYF. The CDR3 nucleotides read TGTGCCAGCAGCTTGCCGGGACAGGGGTCCTACGAGCAGTACTTC. The chain combines TRBV7-9 with TRBJ2-7; 10 bases are shared with TRBD1. The CDR3 runs to 15 residues. V lost 3 bases and J lost 1; bases outside the gene matches: 3. CDR1 and CDR2 from the germline V gene are SEHNR and FQNEAQ (reference sequence).

The chain recombines TRBV10-3 with TRBJ1-2, with unresolved D. V was trimmed by 4 bases and J by 0 bases, leaving 6 bases between them. Germline CDR1 reads ENHRY; CDR2 reads SYGVKD. This CDR3 is 13 amino acids long. This chain's CDR3 is CAISADANYGYTF. CDR3 nucleotide sequence: TGTGCCATCAGTGCGGACGCTAACTATGGCTACACCTTC.

CDR3 DNA: TGTGCCAGTCGGTATAACTATGGCTACACCTTC. This sequence encodes CASRYNYGYTF. The V gene is TRBV19, the J gene TRBJ1-2; D ambiguous. The CDR3 sequence is 11 residues long. V was clipped by 8 bases and J by 1 base, with 5 bases between them. Germline CDR1 reads LNHDA; CDR2 reads SQIVND (reference sequence). Variable domain in full (rest from reference TRBV19 and TRBJ1-2): DGGITQSPKYLFRKEGQNVTLSCEQNLNHDAMYWYRQDPGQGLRLIYYSQIVNDFQKGDIAEGYSVSREKKESFPLTVTSAQKNPTAFYLCASRYNYGYTFGSGTRLTVV.

This clone was detected only a few times. The chain uses TRBV10-3 and TRBJ2-1, with D tentatively TRBD2 (5 bases). V shed 0 bases and J shed 7 bases, with 10 bases lying between them. CDR1 is ENHRY and CDR2 is SYGVKD in the germline V gene. CDR3 size: 14 residues. CDR3 DNA: TGTGCCATCAGTGAGTCTCGAGCGGTGAATGAGCAGTTCTTC. It encodes CAISESRAVNEQFF.

This clone was seen once. The chain carries TRBV5-1 and TRBJ2-1; TRBD2 matches at 7 bases. Trimming at V came to 4 bases and at J to 4 bases, leaving 5 bases not matched to a gene. Germline loops: CDR1 SGHRS, CDR2 YFSETQ. This CDR3 has 14 amino acids. The CDR3 sequence: CASSTGTKYNEQFF. The CDR3 coding sequence is TGCGCCAGCAGCACCGGGACTAAGTACAATGAGCAGTTCTTC. The variable domain in full, with the rest retrieved from reference TRBV5-1 and TRBJ2-1, is KAGVTQTPRYLIKTRGQQVTLSCSPISGHRSVSWYQQTPGQGLQFLFEYFSETQRNKGNFPGRFSGRQFSNSRSEMNVSTLELGDSALYLCASSTGTKYNEQFFGPGTRLTVL.

This clone came up a few times. The chain employs TRBV7-9 and TRBJ2-7; unclear D gene. The CDR3 contains 12 residues. Trimming removed 5 bases from V and 7 bases from J, with 12 bases in between. Germline assignment: CDR1 SEHNR and CDR2 FQNEAQ (reference sequence). CDR3 sequence reads: CASSLAEGEQYF. DNA of the CDR3: TGTGCCAGCAGCCTGGCGGAAGGGGAGCAGTACTTC.